This TCR beta chain was identified in a study of CD8+CD57+ T cells in acquired aplastic anemia. Study-level information: Sorted CD4+ and CD8+ cells gave a mean 3.2 ug DNA, range roughly 0.19 to 27.4 ug. For CD4+ cells, healthy donors had an average of approximately 9.8 million reads.

The study profiled TCR beta VDJ and CDR3 using genomic DNA as template. TCRdb recomputed calls from the reads with MiXCR, one row per CDR3 protein. The sample contains some 220,000 distinct CDR3 sequences, approximately 35% of which appear only once. Trimming took 4 bases from V and 4 from J, leaving 13 bases between them. CDR3 length: 14 amino acids. This clonotype was seen more than once but under ten times. Sample: sorted CD4+, CD8+, or CD8+CD57+ T cells (not recorded which) from PBMCs. This TCR came from a human donor in good health, serving as a control. This chain links TRBV12-3 or TRBV12-4 with TRBJ1-2; a weak D match, TRBD1 (5 bases). The CDR3 bases are TGTGCCAGCAGTTATCAGGGAGGGCTCTATGGCTACACCTTC. Protein product: CASSYQGGLYGYTF.